Shown below are 18 T cell receptor beta chains from a single sample sequenced in a study of neurological immune-mediated disorders. Specified time point: longitudinal time-point 3. TCRdb redid the calling of the 5' RACE reads with MiXCR, one entry per CDR3 protein. The top ten clones hold under 3.5% of a sample with 95,000 to 110,000 distinct CDR3 sequences, 9.5% to 14% of them seen once. Sample: PBMCs. The receptors were sampled from a female donor with HTLV-1-associated myelopathy (HAM/TSP).

This clonotype was seen repeatedly, ten times or more. The chain joins TRBV5-1 to TRBJ2-3, with a possible D match to TRBD1 (6 bases). CDR1 and CDR2 (germline): SGHRS, YFSETQ. The germline V and J ends were trimmed by 1 base and 0 bases, with 12 bases remaining between them. The length of the CDR3 is 16 residues. DNA for the CDR3: TGCGCCAGCAGCTTGCAGGGGTCTACTAGCACAGATACGCAGTATTTT. This gives the protein CASSLQGSTSTDTQYF.

With regard to this clonotype: This may be a read error: a much more frequent sequence differs by one nucleotide. This rearrangement joins TRBV4-1 to TRBJ1-5, with 7 bases fitting TRBD1. This CDR3 contains 13 residues. Trimming at V came to 2 bases and at J to 5 bases, leaving 0 bases not matched to a gene. Germline V gives CDR1 MGHRA, CDR2 YSYEKL. Here the CDR3 reads CASSQQGDQPQHF. The CDR3 DNA is TGCGCCAGCAGCCAACAGGGGGATCAGCCCCAGCATTTT.

This clonotype was seen at least ten times. V and J are TRBV5-6 and TRBJ2-1, with 8 nucleotides matching TRBD1. The J segment lost 9 bases and the V segment lost 4 bases, leaving 6 bases of the junction unmatched. The CDR3 has 13 amino acids. CDR1 and CDR2 (germline): SGHDT, YYEEEE. The CDR3 region is CASSPITGGEQFF. The CDR3 region has the DNA TGTGCCAGCAGCCCAATAACAGGGGGTGAGCAGTTCTTC.

This clonotype was observed at least ten times. V gene TRBV12-3 or TRBV12-4 combines with J gene TRBJ2-7, with 7 bases matching TRBD1. The CDR3 covers 15 residues. J lost 6 bases, V lost 4 bases, and 12 bases had no gene match. The CDR3 loop is CASSSWTGLWGEQYF. The CDR3 DNA follows: TGTGCCAGCAGTTCTTGGACAGGCCTCTGGGGCGAGCAGTACTTC.

There are many counts of this clonotype. The V call is TRBV6-5, the J call TRBJ2-7; 9 nucleotides line up with TRBD1. The V gene's germline CDR1 is MNHEY and CDR2 SVGAGI. The ends lost 7 bases at V and 2 bases at J; junction bases unmatched: 9. The CDR3 contains 15 residues. The CDR3 sequence is CASIPSWDRAYEQYF. The DNA of the CDR3 is TGTGCCAGCATTCCCAGCTGGGACAGGGCCTACGAGCAGTACTTC.

This clonotype was counted at least ten times. The chain links TRBV20-1 to TRBJ1-5; the match to TRBD1 covers 8 bases. The CDR3 is 17 residues long. CDR1 and CDR2 (germline): DFQATT, SNEGSKA (reference sequence). The V and J ends lost 0 bases and 1 base, in that order; junction bases with no gene match: 8. CDR3: CSAREDLRGLSNQPQHF. DNA of the CDR3: TGCAGTGCTAGAGAAGATCTCAGGGGGCTAAGCAATCAGCCCCAGCATTTT.

The rearrangement uses TRBV9 and TRBJ2-1, with D perhaps being TRBD1 or TRBD2 (5 bases each). V was shortened by 4 bases and J by 12 bases, with 17 bases between the two germline ends. This CDR3 has 13 amino acids. Germline V lookup: CDR1 SGDLS, CDR2 YYNGEE. The CDR3 is CASSTQGRGWQFF. The CDR3 nucleotides are TGTGCCAGCAGCACCCAGGGTCGGGGATGGCAGTTCTTC.

This clonotype was detected many times. The gene calls are TRBV4-1 and TRBJ1-2, with 9 positions matching TRBD1. Losses at the gene ends were 0 bases for V and 0 bases for J; bases not matched to a gene: 5. The length of the CDR3 is 17 residues. Germline V gene data show CDR1 as MGHRA and CDR2 as YSYEKL. The CDR3 protein is CASSQDRTGDSNYGYTF. DNA of the CDR3: TGCGCCAGCAGCCAAGATAGGACAGGGGACTCTAACTATGGCTACACCTTC.

This clonotype was recorded at least ten times. This rearrangement joins TRBV5-1 to TRBJ2-7, with a possible D match to TRBD1 (5 bases). V gave up 0 bases and J gave up 0 bases, with 7 bases separating them. Looked up from germline, CDR1 is SGHRS and CDR2 is YFSETQ. CDR3 length: 14 residues. The CDR3 protein is CASSLADSSYEQYF. In DNA, the CDR3 is TGCGCCAGCAGCTTGGCCGACAGCTCCTACGAGCAGTACTTC.

This clonotype has at least ten counts. The chain has TRBV7-2 and TRBJ2-3, with TRBD2 matching 7 bases. CDR3 length: 14 residues. J gave up 8 bases and V 6 bases, and 11 bases lay outside the gene matches. CDR1 is SGHTA, CDR2 FQGNSA, per germline. The DNA for the CDR3 is TGTGCCAGCAGTCAGACTAGCAGTGAGGGTACGCAGTATTTT. Translated, it gives CASSQTSSEGTQYF.

This clonotype showed up many times. V and J are TRBV5-1 and TRBJ2-7; D possibly corresponds to TRBD2 (6 bases). V gave up 4 bases and J gave up 3 bases, with 17 bases separating them. The CDR3 extends over 15 amino acids. Germline V gene lookup returns CDR1 SGHRS and CDR2 YFSETQ. The DNA of the CDR3 is TGCGCCAGCAGCCGTGGGAGGCCGGGCGACTACGAGCAGTACTTC. It encodes CASSRGRPGDYEQYF.

This clonotype was recorded many times. V and J are TRBV20-1 and TRBJ2-5; TRBD1 agrees at 7 bases. This CDR3 has 12 residues. The germline gives CDR1 DFQATT, CDR2 SNEGSKA (reference sequence). After removal of 5 bases from V and 2 bases from J, the junction contained 2 bases not matched to a gene. The CDR3 nucleotides read TGCAGTGCTGCCAGGGGGCAAGAGACCCAGTACTTC. This translates into CSAARGQETQYF.

This clonotype was observed many times. The chain recombines TRBV27 with TRBJ2-6; 7 bases agree with TRBD1. Per the germline V gene, CDR1 is MNHEY and CDR2 is SMNVEV (reference sequence). The CDR3 spans 15 residues. The trim removed 5 bases at V and 0 bases at J, leaving 1 base unmatched. The chain's CDR3 is CASSRDSSGANVLTF. CDR3 coding DNA: TGTGCCAGCAGTCGGGACAGCTCTGGGGCCAACGTCCTGACTTTC. The complete variable domain, with remaining parts taken from reference TRBV27 and TRBJ2-6, reads EAQVTQNPRYLITVTGKKLTVTCSQNMNHEYMSWYRQDPGLGLRQIYYSMNVEVTDKGDVPEGYKVSRKEKRNFPLILESPSPNQTSLYFCASSRDSSGANVLTFGAGSRLTVL.

The sample holds a few counts of this clonotype. The chain links TRBV4-1 to TRBJ2-7; no clear D. Deletions cut 0 bases from V and 2 bases from J, with 14 bases between. The germline CDR1 and CDR2 sequences are MGHRA and YSYEKL. This CDR3 is built from 16 residues. The DNA of the CDR3 is TGCGCCAGCAGCCAAGAGGGTAGAGGAGTAACCTACGAGCAGTACTTC. Residues: CASSQEGRGVTYEQYF.

This clonotype was recorded at least ten times. The chain carries TRBV28 and TRBJ2-3; D is uncertain. This CDR3 is 12 amino acids long. Trimming left V 7 bases short and J 4 bases short, with 9 bases between. Germline-derived CDR1 and CDR2 are MDHEN and SYDVKM. CDR3 loop: CASNPGPDTQYF. The CDR3 DNA is TGTGCCAGCAACCCGGGCCCAGATACGCAGTATTTT.

This clonotype was observed many times. This chain connects TRBV20-1 to TRBJ2-1; 7 bases are a match to TRBD1. This CDR3 contains 13 residues. Germline CDR1 and CDR2: DFQATT and SNEGSKA (reference sequence). V dropped 8 bases and J dropped 0; count of bases not matched to a gene: 4. CDR3 sequence reads: CSTNRGSYNEQFF. CDR3 DNA sequence: TGCAGTACCAACAGGGGCTCCTACAATGAGCAGTTCTTC.

This clonotype was seen many times. The chain combines TRBV7-8 with TRBJ1-5; TRBD1 matches at 8 bases. Germline assignment: CDR1 SGHVS and CDR2 FQNEAQ. V lost 4 bases to trimming and J lost 10 bases; unmatched junction nucleotides: 12. There are 15 residues in the CDR3. The CDR3 spells CASSSGQGGVRPQHF. In DNA, the CDR3 is TGTGCCAGCAGCTCAGGACAGGGTGGGGTTCGACCCCAGCATTTT. The full variable domain, completed using reference TRBV7-8 and TRBJ1-5, is GAGVSQSPRYKVAKRGQDVALRCDPISGHVSLFWYQQALGQGPEFLTYFQNEAQLDKSGLPSDRFFAERPEGSVSTLKIQRTQQEDSAVYLCASSSGQGGVRPQHFGDGTRLSIL.

This clonotype was counted at least ten times. The gene calls are TRBV7-8 and TRBJ1-6, with D hard to call. The ends were cut back, 1 base at V and 0 bases at J, with 16 bases in the middle. This CDR3 comprises 19 residues. Per the germline V gene, CDR1 is SGHVS and CDR2 is FQNEAQ. The CDR3 region is CASSLVGVLGSSYNSPLHF. The CDR3 coding sequence is TGTGCCAGCAGCTTAGTAGGAGTCCTGGGTAGCTCCTATAATTCACCCCTCCACTTT.